This T cell receptor beta chain was obtained from a study of cytomegalovirus exposure and HLA in healthy donors. Study-level information: Genotyping showed less than 85% of about 370 donors falling in the Caucasian-associated ancestry cluster. Findings of the study overall: While the bulk of TCR sequences proved rare, some public TCRs turned up in many donors. Some V segments (TRBV6-2 and TRBV6-3 among them) were excluded as indistinguishable.

Primers included in the PCR were 60 Vbeta and 13 Jbeta primers. This table comes from immunoSEQ multiplex PCR, and its TCRdb copy is limited to in-frame clones, with some not included. The sample contains under 150,000 clones, about four fifths of which appear only once. At collection, donors were nominally healthy, but unrecorded immune exposures were probable. Trimming left V 3 bases short and J 0 bases short, with 9 bases between. Germline loops: CDR1 SGHNT, CDR2 YYREEE (reference sequence). The CDR3 totals 15 residues. Of note for this clone: Its antigen is as yet unknown.

This clonotype originated in a female donor in good health and CMV-seronegative. The chain is built from TRBV5-4 and TRBJ2-2, with TRBD2 as a possible D gene (6 bases). Input material: PBMCs. CDR3 residues: CASSSRRANTGELFF. In DNA form, the CDR3 reads TGTGCCAGCAGCTCAAGGAGGGCGAACACCGGGGAGCTGTTTTTT.